This record looks at one T cell receptor beta chain sequence and its context. V was shortened by 2 bases and J by 7 bases, with 8 bases between the two germline ends. The CDR3 has 12 residues. Germline CDR1 is MNHNY and CDR2 is SVGAGI (reference sequence). Primers included in the PCR were 60 Vbeta and 13 Jbeta primers. Measured with immunoSEQ multiplex PCR; TCRdb has only the in-frame clones, and not every one. The table has around 100,000 clones, roughly 78% seen once. The data stem from a study of cytomegalovirus exposure and HLA in healthy donors. The rearrangement links TRBV6-6 to TRBJ1-2; a possible D gene is TRBD1 (6 bases). This clonotype was sampled from a male donor in good health and CMV-seropositive. Sequencing input: PBMCs. CDR3 coding DNA: TGTGCCAGCAGTTACGTGGGGGCTGGCTACACCTTC. It yields the protein CASSYVGAGYTF.